This T cell receptor beta chain came from a study of OX40 agonist ivuxolimab in advanced cancers. On this clone: Antigen unknown.

Here immunoSEQ multiplex PCR was the method, and the copy in TCRdb shows in-frame clones only, minus some. The top ten clones hold approximately 2% of a sample with about 78,000 clones, 84% of them seen once. Findings of the study overall: Compared with CD4+, CD8+ T cells on average had more expanded clones.

The sequenced sample was CD4+ or CD8+ T cells sorted from blood, obtained in a trial of the OX40 agonist ivuxolimab. The clonotype comes from an adult with an advanced solid tumor such as melanoma, head and neck, liver or kidney cancer.

CDR3 coding DNA: TGTGCCAGTAGTATCACTAGACTAGCGGGAGGGCCGGATGAGCAGTTCTTC. Amino acids: CASSITRLAGGPDEQFF. The chain combines TRBV19 with TRBJ2-1; 14 nucleotides agree with TRBD2. This CDR3 is built from 17 residues. Germline-derived CDR1 and CDR2 are LNHDA and SQIVND (reference sequence). V gave up 3 bases and J gave up 8 bases; unmatched junction bases: 9.